The 11 T cell receptor beta chains presented below share a single source sample, sequenced in a study of neurological immune-mediated disorders (dated by TCRdb to between 2017 and 2020). Libraries were built with 5' RACE. Sequencing was performed on an Illumina HiSeq 2500. The public reads were reanalyzed by TCRdb: fastp trimming at Q25, MiXCR alignment, in-frame beta chains only. Merged by CDR3 protein, the rows form single entries marked with the most common genes and DNA. In this sample the table shows more than 35,000 distinct CDR3 sequences, about 6% of which occur a single time. 0.55% to 0.65% of the sample rests with the top ten. The material sequenced was CD4+ T cells from blood. These receptors came from a woman aged 40 to 50 in good health.

This clonotype was recorded many times. The CDR3 sequence is CASSLYTEAFF. CDR3 in DNA: TGTGCCAGCAGCCTTTACACTGAAGCTTTCTTT. This sequence joins TRBV12-3 or TRBV12-4 and TRBJ1-1, with D hard to call. The CDR3 consists of 11 residues. V was cut by 6 bases and J by 3 bases, with 5 bases left in between.

Many counts were recorded for this clonotype. The chain uses TRBV20-1 and TRBJ2-3; 9 nucleotides line up with TRBD2. CDR3 size: 15 residues. Trimming cost V 4 bases and J 0 bases; bases outside gene matches: 5. Germline V CDR1 and CDR2: DFQATT, SNEGSKA (reference sequence). CDR3 protein: CSAISLAGSTDTQYF. Here the CDR3 DNA reads TGCAGTGCTATATCGCTAGCGGGAAGCACAGATACGCAGTATTTT.

This clonotype was detected ten times or more. This chain links TRBV7-8 with TRBJ2-1, with a tentative D call TRBD2 (5 bases). The V gene's germline CDR1 is SGHVS and CDR2 FQNEAQ. V was cut by 1 base and J by 3 bases, with 13 bases left in between. The CDR3 contains 16 residues. The CDR3 DNA is TGTGCCAGCAGCTTAGATGAGTGGGAGCGCTACAATGAGCAGTTCTTC. This codes for CASSLDEWERYNEQFF.

This clonotype was counted at least ten times. The chain links TRBV20-1 to TRBJ2-2; 7 bases line up with TRBD2. Trimming took 0 bases from V and 0 from J; bases not matched to a gene: 1. CDR3 length equals 15 residues. CDR1 DFQATT and CDR2 SNEGSKA come from the germline V gene (reference sequence). The CDR3 nucleotides are TGCAGTGCTAGAGAGGGAGGGACGAACACCGGGGAGCTGTTTTTT. Translating gives CSAREGGTNTGELFF.

This clonotype was seen ten or more times. The chain combines TRBV20-1 with TRBJ2-2; 8 bases fit TRBD1. This CDR3 has 17 amino acids. Germline lookup yields CDR1 DFQATT and CDR2 SNEGSKA (reference sequence). Germline trimming cut 0 bases from V and 5 bases from J; bases unmatched to any gene: 11. The CDR3 DNA follows: TGCAGTGCTAGAGACGGACAGGGAAAGCCCAAAACCGGGGAGCTGTTTTTT. Translation gives CSARDGQGKPKTGELFF.

This clonotype was recorded at least ten times. The chain has TRBV12-3 or TRBV12-4 and TRBJ2-1; TRBD2 aligns across 12 bases. CDR3 length: 15 residues. Trimming at V came to 4 bases and at J to 6 bases, leaving 4 bases not matched to a gene. In DNA, the CDR3 is TGTGCCAGCAGTTCGAGGACTAGCGGGATCAATGAGCAGTTCTTC. Encoded protein: CASSSRTSGINEQFF.

This clonotype was picked up many times. The CDR3 coding sequence is TGCAGTGCTAGAGATTGGGGGGGGCTGGAGACCCAGTACTTC. Translated, it gives CSARDWGGLETQYF. The rearrangement links TRBV20-1 to TRBJ2-5; maybe TRBD2 (7 bases). The CDR3 is 14 amino acids. Germline CDR1 DFQATT, CDR2 SNEGSKA (reference sequence). The V end was cut by 0 bases, the J end by 5 bases, with 13 bases between.

This clonotype was recorded at least ten times. The V call is TRBV5-1, the J call TRBJ2-1, with D hard to call. This CDR3 contains 14 residues. The germline V gene has CDR1 SGHRS and CDR2 YFSETQ. The V end lost 0 bases, the J end lost 8 bases, and 12 bases lay between the germline ends. CDR3 DNA sequence: TGCGCCAGCAGCTTGGGGGTCCCGTCCGATGAGCAGTTCTTC. This translates into CASSLGVPSDEQFF.

This clonotype was recorded many times. The rearrangement links TRBV20-1 to TRBJ1-2; the match to TRBD1 covers 8 bases. V was clipped by 4 bases and J by 3 bases; unmatched bases: 7. This CDR3 comprises 14 residues. Germline assignment: CDR1 DFQATT and CDR2 SNEGSKA (reference sequence). Here the CDR3 DNA reads TGCAGTGCTACGACAGGGGACCTCTACTATGGCTACACCTTC. This translates into CSATTGDLYYGYTF.

Ten or more counts support this clonotype. The chain is built from TRBV7-2 and TRBJ2-7, with D maybe TRBD1 (5 bases). Germline V gene lookup returns CDR1 SGHTA and CDR2 FQGNSA. With 5 bases removed from V and 2 bases from J, the gap between germline ends came to 13 bases. The CDR3 extends over 14 amino acids. The CDR3: CASSSEGAAYEQYF. Written as DNA, the CDR3 is TGTGCCAGCAGCAGCGAAGGGGCCGCCTACGAGCAGTACTTC.

This clonotype has at least ten counts. V gene TRBV20-1 combines with J gene TRBJ2-3; tentative D call: TRBD1 (5 bases). The length of the CDR3 is 14 residues. Trimming pared 6 bases from V and 5 bases from J, leaving 18 bases between. Germline CDR1 is DFQATT and CDR2 is SNEGSKA (reference sequence). The CDR3 loop reads CSAPGMSLGDTQYF. CDR3 nucleotide sequence: TGCAGTGCACCAGGGATGAGCCTTGGAGATACGCAGTATTTT.